The 5 T cell receptor beta chains presented below share a single source sample, sequenced in a study of blood T cells in healthy people across ages. Combining a sample-barcoded 5' primer with a J-beta primer mix, a second PCR ran for roughly 7 to 12 cycles. TCRdb recomputed calls from the 5' RACE reads with MiXCR, one row per CDR3 protein. Among about 1.5 million distinct CDR3 sequences listed, around two fifths were seen once. The source material was blood. The source is a woman younger than 30 in good health.

The chain recombines TRBV5-1 with TRBJ2-4, with D hard to call. This CDR3 spans 15 amino acids. V gave up 4 bases and J gave up 1 base, with 12 bases separating them. CDR1 is SGHRS and CDR2 is YFSETQ in the germline V gene. The CDR3 coding sequence is TGCGCCAGCAGCCCGTTCGGCAGGGCCAAAAACATTCAGTACTTC. Translating it yields CASSPFGRAKNIQYF.

This clonotype was picked up a small number of times. The chain joins TRBV12-3 or TRBV12-4 to TRBJ2-3, with D possibly TRBD1 on 5 matching bases. The CDR3 is made up of 14 amino acids. The V end lost 2 bases, the J end lost 5 bases, and 11 bases lay between the germline ends. The CDR3 is CASSLSQGIDTQYF. Here the CDR3 DNA reads TGTGCCAGCAGTTTATCCCAGGGCATAGATACGCAGTATTTT.

V and J are TRBV30 and TRBJ2-3, with TRBD2 matching 7 bases. V lost 2 bases, J lost 2 bases, and 10 bases stayed unmatched. Germline assignment: CDR1 GTSNPN and CDR2 SVGIG (reference sequence). This CDR3 is built from 16 residues. DNA of the CDR3: TGTGCCTGGAGTAACGGGGGGATTTCTTCCACAGATACGCAGTATTTT. Translated: CAWSNGGISSTDTQYF.

This clonotype was counted a single time. The V gene is TRBV6-5, the J gene TRBJ2-7; the D gene is possibly TRBD1 (5 bases). Trimming took 2 bases from V and 5 from J, leaving 7 bases between them. Germline CDR1 is MNHEY and CDR2 is SVGAGI. The CDR3 has 12 residues. The CDR3, as DNA: TGTGCCAGCAGTTACGGACATAACGAGCAGTACTTC. Translation: CASSYGHNEQYF.

This clonotype was found a few times. The chain uses TRBV29-1 and TRBJ2-5; tentative D call: TRBD1 (6 bases). The J call may be wrong; the DNA end is better matched by TRBJ2-7. The CDR3 consists of 11 residues. Looked up from germline, CDR1 is SQVTM and CDR2 is ANQGSEA. CDR3 coding DNA: TGCAGCGTCACAGGGCACGACGAGCAGTACTTC. Its translation: CSVTGHDEQYF.